This T cell receptor beta chain was sequenced for a study of CD8+ T cells in alopecia areata. General study points: Whereas mice showed it more clearly, TCR sharing across patients was murkier, possibly because of HLA.

Stated treatment: oral pan-JAK inhibitor, 5-10 mg twice daily. Extraction of RNA preceded its reverse transcription into cDNA, which served as the sequencing template. The data were produced by immunoSEQ multiplex PCR, yet TCRdb's version contains in-frame clones alone and is incomplete. The sample has approximately 280,000 clones; roughly 64% are singletons. Germline V CDR1 and CDR2: MGHRA, YSYEKL. V shed 3 bases and J shed 4 bases, with 15 bases lying between them. The CDR3 sequence is 15 residues long. A word on this clone: Its specificity is not known.

The sequences come from CD4+ T cells sorted from blood, collected at week 24, from a patient treated with tofacitinib. The V gene is TRBV4-1, the J gene TRBJ1-2; D uncertain. The sequence was collected from a human donor with alopecia areata. The CDR3 protein is CASSHGSLAGYGYTF. CDR3 DNA sequence: TGCGCCAGCAGCCATGGATCCCTGGCGGGCTATGGCTACACCTTC.